This entry is about one T cell receptor (beta chain). No antigen is known for it. This entry is derived from a study of T cell repertoires and HLA-DP antigens. The wider study: Pre-culture CD4+ samples used about 1,200 ng DNA versus around 200 ng for CD137+CD4+ sorts.

This table comes from immunoSEQ multiplex PCR, and its TCRdb copy is limited to in-frame clones, with some not included. The data hold about 89,000 clones, with around nine tenths observed a single time. Whole-study findings and limits: Against both alloantigens, CD137+ clonality was similar, roughly 0.39.

The TCR comes from a man in his forties or fifties in good health and CMV-seronegative. The sequencing input was CD4+ T cells from PBMCs.

The CDR3 sequence is CASTLEPAGELFF. The CDR3 coding sequence is TGTGCCAGTACCCTGGAACCAGCCGGGGAGCTGTTTTTT. The chain joins TRBV19 to TRBJ2-2; D remains unclear. CDR1 is LNHDA, CDR2 SQIVND, per germline (reference sequence). V lost 7 bases and J 6 bases, leaving 12 bases between the germline ends. The CDR3 contains 13 residues.